A single sample gave rise to the 22 T cell receptor beta chains below, sequenced in a study of metastatic and nonmetastatic thyroid tumors. TCRdb re-called the PCR reads with MiXCR. The sample has roughly 15,000 clones; roughly a fifth are singletons. Ahead of thyroid surgery, no patient had received treatment of any kind. Material for sequencing was adjacent normal tissue. These TCRs come from a female donor with papillary thyroid cancer or a benign thyroid nodule (not recorded which). Some clones in this sample may be carry-over from other donors' samples.

This clone was counted only a few times. The chain links TRBV12-3 or TRBV12-4 to TRBJ1-1; unclear D gene. CDR3 length: 13 amino acids. The V end was cut by 2 bases, the J end by 4 bases, with 8 bases between. CDR3 in amino acids: CASSLRSGTEAFF. The CDR3 DNA reads TGTGCCAGCAGTTTAAGGTCGGGCACTGAAGCTTTCTTT.

This clone was picked up a small number of times. The genes are TRBV6-6 and TRBJ2-7; the D gene is possibly TRBD2 (5 bases). This CDR3 has 17 residues. The V gene's germline CDR1 is MNHNY and CDR2 SVGAGI (reference sequence). V was pared by 9 bases and J by 0 bases, with 24 bases between. The CDR3 DNA sequence: TGTGCCAGTAAGTCGGGATTCGGGCTACGCTTCTCCTACGAGCAGTACTTC. It encodes CASKSGFGLRFSYEQYF.

This rearrangement joins TRBV25-1 to TRBJ1-3; weak D call: TRBD1 (5 bases). The germline CDR1 and CDR2 sequences are MGHDK and SYGVNS. The ends were cut back, 4 bases at V and 0 bases at J, with 10 bases in the middle. CDR3 size: 15 residues. CDR3 amino acids: CASSVSRDSGNTIYF. For the CDR3, the DNA is TGTGCCAGCAGTGTAAGCAGGGACTCTGGAAACACCATATATTTT.

This clone occurred a few times. V and J are TRBV28 and TRBJ2-7; 9 bases fit TRBD2. This CDR3 contains 14 residues. CDR1 MDHEN and CDR2 SYDVKM come from the germline V gene. Germline trimming cut 3 bases from V and 4 bases from J; bases unmatched to any gene: 4. The DNA of the CDR3 is TGTGCCAGCAGTTTTGGCGGGAGGGCTTACGAGCAGTACTTC. This sequence encodes CASSFGGRAYEQYF.

The chain recombines TRBV5-1 with TRBJ2-7; 7 nucleotides align to TRBD1. Germline V gene data show CDR1 as SGHRS and CDR2 as YFSETQ. There are 13 residues in the CDR3. Trimming removed 3 bases from V and 2 bases from J; junction bases left unmatched: 2. The chain's CDR3 is CASSWGTAYEQYF. DNA of the CDR3: TGCGCCAGCAGCTGGGGGACAGCCTACGAGCAGTACTTC.

The J gene is TRBJ2-2, the V gene TRBV5-5, with D hard to call. Germline CDR1 is SGHKS and CDR2 is YYEKEE (reference sequence). CDR3 size: 14 residues. Trimming took 2 bases from V and 6 from J, leaving 11 bases between them. CDR3 in DNA: TGTGCCAGCAGCTTTCTCCCCGCAGCCGGGGAGCTGTTTTTT. This translates into CASSFLPAAGELFF.

Only a few counts were recorded for this clone. The chain employs TRBV5-1 and TRBJ2-1; TRBD2 matches 9 bases. Germline assignment: CDR1 SGHRS and CDR2 YFSETQ. This CDR3 is built from 15 residues. With 4 bases clipped from V and 4 bases from J, the junction kept 6 bases outside the gene matches. CDR3: CASSRTTSGYNEQFF. DNA of the CDR3: TGCGCCAGCAGCCGCACCACTAGCGGGTACAATGAGCAGTTCTTC.

This clone was counted between two and nine times. The rearrangement links TRBV2 to TRBJ2-7; 12 bases match TRBD1. CDR1 is SNHLY, CDR2 FYNNEI, per germline. V lost 4 bases and J lost 5; bases outside the gene matches: 3. This CDR3 spans 14 amino acids. This CDR3 is CASSAGTGGHEQYF. In DNA, the CDR3 is TGTGCCAGCAGTGCCGGGACAGGGGGCCACGAGCAGTACTTC.

The CDR3 sequence: CSALSRYNQPQHF. In DNA form, the CDR3 reads TGCAGTGCTCTTTCAAGGTACAATCAGCCCCAGCATTTT. The chain has TRBV20-1 and TRBJ1-5, with D hard to call. Trimming stripped 5 bases from V and 3 bases from J, with 11 bases between. Per germline, CDR1 DFQATT and CDR2 SNEGSKA (reference sequence). This CDR3 contains 13 residues.

The table lists this clone with a few counts. The chain has TRBV15 and TRBJ1-2; D unresolved. The CDR3 is 14 amino acids. CDR1 and CDR2 from the germline V gene are LNHNV and YYDKDF (reference sequence). V was shortened by 0 bases and J by 4 bases, with 9 bases between the two germline ends. The CDR3 region is CATSRDKGSYGYTF. The CDR3, as DNA: TGTGCCACCAGCAGAGATAAGGGCAGCTATGGCTACACCTTC.

The rearrangement uses TRBV27 and TRBJ1-2; the D is unclear. CDR1 and CDR2 from the germline V gene are MNHEY and SMNVEV (reference sequence). The length of the CDR3 is 14 residues. The V end was cut by 4 bases, the J end by 8 bases, with 17 bases between. CDR3 nucleotide sequence: TGTGCCAGCAGTTCGGACTCTCGGGTAGGAGGCTACACCTTC. It specifies CASSSDSRVGGYTF.

In this sample, this clone turned up a few times. Germline and junction disagree at one end, which may indicate a read error. The chain couples TRBV6-6 to TRBJ2-2, with D possibly being TRBD1 or TRBD2 (5 bases each). The V gene's germline CDR1 is MNHNY and CDR2 SVGAGI (reference sequence). The CDR3 is 14 amino acids. In DNA form, the CDR3 reads TGTGCCAGCAGTCACTCCCAGGGAGCCGGGGAGCTGTTTTTT. It translates to CASSHSQGAGELFF.

This clone has just a few counts. Germline and junction disagree at one end, which may indicate a read error. Other DNA sequences from this sample encode an identical CDR3 as well. The DNA for the CDR3 is TGTGCCAGCAGCAGGACCCCTGGTGCCAACGTCCTGACTTTC. This codes for CASSRTPGANVLTF. The V call is TRBV6-1, the J call TRBJ2-6; no firm D call. This CDR3 has 14 residues. CDR1 is MNHNS and CDR2 is SASEGT in the germline V gene.

The V gene is TRBV5-1, the J gene TRBJ2-5; D might be TRBD1 (5 bases). This CDR3 has 14 residues. V lost 5 bases to trimming and J lost 8 bases, with 19 bases between them. CDR1 is SGHRS and CDR2 is YFSETQ in the germline V gene. The CDR3 nucleotides read TGCGCCAGCAGGTCTCAGGGATCGTGGGATACCCAGTACTTC. Translated, it gives CASRSQGSWDTQYF.

A word on this clone: The junction does not match germline at one end; this may be a read error. The V call is TRBV11-2, the J call TRBJ2-7; TRBD2 agrees at 9 bases. Germline V gives CDR1 SGHAT, CDR2 FQNNGV. This CDR3 has 14 amino acids. CDR3 residues: CASSLDYGSSGRYF. For the CDR3, the DNA is TGTGCCAGCAGCTTAGATTATGGGTCGAGCGGGAGGTATTTC.

The chain employs TRBV11-1 and TRBJ2-7, with TRBD2 matching over 10 bases. This CDR3 region has 15 residues. Trimming took 2 bases from V and 4 from J; bases not matched to a gene: 5. CDR1 is SGHAT, CDR2 FQDESV, per germline (reference sequence). CDR3 in DNA: TGTGCCAGCAGCTTAACCCAGCGGGGGGGTTACGAGCAGTACTTC. It is translated as CASSLTQRGGYEQYF.

This clone was picked up a small number of times. The chain couples TRBV5-4 to TRBJ1-1; the D is unclear. This CDR3 comprises 15 residues. Trimming removed 0 bases from V and 7 bases from J, with 16 bases in between. The germline CDR1 and CDR2 sequences are SGHNT and YYREEE (reference sequence). CDR3 protein: CASSLVTGALLEAFF. Written as DNA, the CDR3 is TGTGCCAGCAGCTTGGTAACGGGAGCCCTACTTGAAGCTTTCTTT.

The sample holds many counts of this clone. The chain combines TRBV28 with TRBJ2-7; TRBD2 is a possible D gene (5 bases). The CDR3 has 15 residues. Germline-derived CDR1 and CDR2 are MDHEN and SYDVKM. V was clipped by 6 bases and J by 2 bases, with 17 bases between them. Here the CDR3 DNA reads TGTGCCAGCAGATTAAGTACCAGCGGAACCTACGAGCAGTACTTC. Protein sequence: CASRLSTSGTYEQYF.

This clone came up a few times. This chain connects TRBV27 to TRBJ1-6; D is perhaps TRBD1 (5 bases). Trimming left V 6 bases short and J 5 bases short, with 11 bases between. Looked up from germline, CDR1 is MNHEY and CDR2 is SMNVEV (reference sequence). This CDR3 has 14 amino acids. CDR3 coding DNA: TGTGCCAGCAGGGGGGGGAGGGATAATTCACCCCTCCACTTT. Protein product: CASRGGRDNSPLHF.

This clone was seen a few times. The V and J genes are TRBV19 and TRBJ1-4; 9 nucleotides match TRBD1. This CDR3 is built from 14 residues. V shed 5 bases, J shed 8 bases, and the junction held 6 bases outside the gene matches. The germline CDR1 and CDR2 sequences are LNHDA and SQIVND (reference sequence). The CDR3 coding sequence is TGTGCCAGTAGTTTAGGGACAGGGAGGGAAAAACTGTTTTTT. Protein product: CASSLGTGREKLFF. The full variable domain, completed using reference TRBV19 and TRBJ1-4, is DGGITQSPKYLFRKEGQNVTLSCEQNLNHDAMYWYRQDPGQGLRLIYYSQIVNDFQKGDIAEGYSVSREKKESFPLTVTSAQKNPTAFYLCASSLGTGREKLFFGSGTQLSVL.

By share, this clone ranks as medium-sized. The chain joins TRBV5-6 to TRBJ2-7, with no clear D. Per germline, CDR1 SGHDT and CDR2 YYEEEE. This CDR3 has 13 amino acids. V gave up 4 bases and J gave up 0 bases, with 8 bases separating them. The CDR3 DNA reads TGTGCCAGCAGCAGATACAACTCCTACGAGCAGTACTTC. This encodes CASSRYNSYEQYF. Variable domain in full (rest from reference TRBV5-6 and TRBJ2-7): DAGVTQSPTHLIKTRGQQVTLRCSPKSGHDTVSWYQQALGQGPQFIFQYYEEEERQRGNFPDRFSGHQFPNYSSELNVNALLLGDSALYLCASSRYNSYEQYFGPGTRLTVT.

The rearrangement uses TRBV18 and TRBJ2-3; 8 bases map to TRBD2. The V and J ends lost 0 bases and 0 bases, in that order; junction bases with no gene match: 5. This CDR3 comprises 17 residues. CDR1 is KGHSH and CDR2 is LQKENI in the germline V gene. CDR3 sequence (DNA): TGTGCCAGCTCACCACCCTCTAGCGGGCCTAGCACAGATACGCAGTATTTT. Protein: CASSPPSSGPSTDTQYF.